These 8 T cell receptor beta chains were sequenced from one sample in a study of T-cell reconstitution after alpha-beta-depleted transplantation in children. Preparation of the TCRbeta library used unique molecular identifiers. TCRdb recomputed calls from the PCR reads with MiXCR, one row per CDR3 protein. This sample has hundreds of thousands of distinct CDR3 sequences, with 16% found just once. The sample was PBMCs, mostly from graft donor cells, taken 360 days after TCRalphabeta/CD19-depleted stem cell transplant. These receptors were taken from a male patient aged 2-15 years who had a stem cell transplant for acute lymphoblastic leukemia, so the T cells may come from the graft donor.

This chain connects TRBV20-1 to TRBJ2-3, with TRBD2 matching 9 bases. Germline V CDR1 and CDR2: DFQATT, SNEGSKA (reference sequence). The CDR3 has 15 residues. V was pared by 1 base and J by 7 bases, with 9 bases of the junction left unmatched. CDR3 amino acids: CSARGGAGGTYTQYF. The CDR3 DNA reads as TGCAGTGCTAGAGGAGGGGCGGGAGGGACTTATACGCAGTATTTT.

In this sample, this clonotype turned up a few times. The genes are TRBV12-3 or TRBV12-4 and TRBJ2-1, with D perhaps TRBD1 or TRBD2 (5 bases each). Trimming stripped 6 bases from V and 4 bases from J, with 13 bases between. The CDR3 runs to 14 residues. This CDR3 is CASRPGPAYNEQFF. CDR3 in DNA: TGTGCCAGCAGGCCGGGACCGGCTTACAATGAGCAGTTCTTC.

This rearrangement joins TRBV30 to TRBJ2-2; D is possibly TRBD2 (6 bases). The germline V and J ends were trimmed by 7 bases and 7 bases, with 16 bases remaining between them. Germline values: CDR1 GTSNPN, CDR2 SVGIG (reference sequence). CDR3 size: 13 residues. CDR3 nucleotides: TGTGCCTCCCGACTGCCGGGGGTCGGGGAGCTGTTTTTT. This gives the protein CASRLPGVGELFF. The whole variable domain, remainder taken from reference TRBV30 and TRBJ2-2, is SQTIHQWPATLVQPVGSPLSLECTVEGTSNPNLYWYRQAAGRGLQLLFYSVGIGQISSEVPQNLSASRPQDRQFILSSKKLLLSDSGFYLCASRLPGVGELFFGEGSRLTVL.

This clonotype was counted ten times or more. The rearrangement links TRBV20-1 to TRBJ2-7; TRBD1 or TRBD2 may be the D gene (5 bases each). The germline CDR1 and CDR2 sequences are DFQATT and SNEGSKA (reference sequence). The CDR3 is 14 residues long. V was pared by 2 bases and J by 2 bases, with 13 bases between. The CDR3 DNA reads TGCAGTGCTAGAAGGGGCGGGTACACCTACGAGCAGTACTTC. It translates to CSARRGGYTYEQYF.

This clonotype turned up a few times. The gene calls are TRBV7-9 and TRBJ2-5; D not resolved. This CDR3 has 12 residues. V gave up 6 bases and J gave up 2 bases, with 7 bases separating them. CDR1 is SEHNR and CDR2 is FQNEAQ in the germline V gene (reference sequence). DNA for the CDR3: TGTGCCAGCAGGCGCAGGCAAGAGACCCAGTACTTC. This encodes CASRRRQETQYF. Together with reference TRBV7-9 and TRBJ2-5, the CDR3 gives the full variable domain: DTGVSQNPRHKITKRGQNVTFRCDPISEHNRLYWYRQTLGQGPEFLTYFQNEAQLEKSRLLSDRFSAERPKGSFSTLEIQRTEQGDSAMYLCASRRRQETQYFGPGTRLLVL.

About this clonotype itself: One junction end disagrees with the germline gene, perhaps due to a read error. The rearrangement links TRBV12-3 or TRBV12-4 to TRBJ1-1, with D unresolved. This CDR3 is 14 amino acids long. The CDR3 nucleotides are TGTGCCAGCAGTTTAGGGCTTGGGAACACTGAACCTTTCTTT. Amino acid sequence: CASSLGLGNTEPFF.

The chain uses TRBV20-1 and TRBJ1-5; D ambiguous. This CDR3 is 16 amino acids long. CDR1 and CDR2 from the germline V gene are DFQATT and SNEGSKA (reference sequence). Trimming left V 4 bases short and J 0 bases short, with 16 bases between. The CDR3 protein is CSAMGLWTNSNQPQHF. As DNA, the CDR3 is TGCAGTGCTATGGGTCTCTGGACGAATAGCAATCAGCCCCAGCATTTT.

The chain couples TRBV4-1 to TRBJ2-7; D possibly matches TRBD1 or TRBD2 (7 bases each). This CDR3 contains 15 residues. Germline V gene data show CDR1 as MGHRA and CDR2 as YSYEKL. The V gene lost 4 bases and the J gene lost 1 base, with 14 bases spanning the gap. This CDR3 reads CASSLSRGGSYEQYF. The CDR3 DNA reads TGCGCCAGCAGCCTATCCAGGGGGGGGTCCTACGAGCAGTACTTC.